This T cell receptor beta chain derives from a study of technical replicates of blood from a handful of donors. Trimming took off 5 bases at V and 1 base at J, with 10 bases between the two ends. The CDR3 has 14 residues. Germline-derived CDR1 and CDR2 are SEHNR and FQNEAQ (reference sequence). Repertoires were generated with immunoSEQ multiplex PCR, while TCRdb's copy carries only in-frame clones and drops some. There are about 85,000 clones in the sample; roughly 94% occur only once, and 0.38% lies in the top ten. J is TRBJ2-3 and V is TRBV7-9; TRBD2 is a possible D gene (6 bases). Sequenced input: T cells isolated from PBMCs. This TCR was sampled from a human donor in good health. The CDR3 sequence is CASSPGGGTDTQYF. CDR3 nucleotides: TGTGCCAGCAGCCCTGGAGGGGGCACAGATACGCAGTATTTT.